A single sample is the source of the 3 T cell receptor beta chains below, sequenced in a study of response to subunit inactivated influenza vaccine. TCRdb ran MiXCR on the RT-PCR reads and lists one entry per CDR3 protein. The table shows about 780,000 distinct CDR3 sequences, with around a sixth occurring only once. Here the sequenced sample was PBMCs from blood, taken about 5 days after vaccination. The receptors come from a man aged 50-60 years who received an inactivated influenza vaccine.

The rearrangement joins TRBV7-2 to TRBJ1-5; D perhaps matches TRBD1 (6 bases). The CDR3 is 15 amino acids. Germline-derived CDR1 and CDR2 are SGHTA and FQGNSA. With 6 bases removed from V and 1 base from J, the gap between germline ends came to 13 bases. CDR3 amino acids: CASRTQGTSNQPQHF. The CDR3 DNA follows: TGTGCCAGCAGGACACAGGGTACAAGCAATCAGCCCCAGCATTTT.

This clonotype was detected only a few times. The rearrangement uses TRBV6-5 and TRBJ2-5, with D uncertain. Germline assignment: CDR1 MNHEY and CDR2 SVGAGI. The CDR3 is made up of 13 amino acids. V lost 0 bases to trimming and J lost 5 bases, with 7 bases between them. The CDR3, as DNA: TGTGCCAGCAGTTACTCTATCTCCGAGACCCAGTACTTC. Protein product: CASSYSISETQYF.

This clonotype has more than one count but fewer than ten. For the CDR3, the DNA is TGCAGTGCTATCGATCTCTACGAGCAGTACTTC. Translation gives CSAIDLYEQYF. The rearrangement joins TRBV20-1 to TRBJ2-7; D is ambiguous. The CDR3 extends over 11 amino acids. V gave up 4 bases and J gave up 3 bases, with 7 bases separating them. Germline-derived CDR1 and CDR2 are DFQATT and SNEGSKA (reference sequence).